What follows is one TCR beta chain and its context. Its antigen is not yet known. No base-level quality is on record; no much larger clone is a single base apart. Library preparation was by the immunoSEQ multiplex PCR assay. TCRdb stores this immuneACCESS table with in-frame sequences only. Part of the clones is absent; in the studies checked, under half of the shortfall reflects unresolved V genes, and no reason is known for the rest. The sample table contains about 40,000 clones; only one count was recorded for over 80% of them. The top ten clonotypes cover about 0.43% of the sample. This sample was taken from a study of T cell changes during pregnancy in multiple sclerosis (dated by TCRdb to about 2019). Some background on the complete study: The study examined how the T cell repertoire changed over the course of pregnancy in women with multiple sclerosis.

Deletion took 5 bases off V and 5 bases off J, with a span of 19 bases between the germline ends. CDR1 and CDR2, per the germline V gene, are SGHRS and YFSETQ. The CDR3 spans 15 residues, from the cysteine through the phenylalanine. Only the CDR3 region is kept as DNA, spanning 45 bases read in frame from base 1. This receptor was obtained from a female donor in good health, enrolled as a control in a pregnancy study. The sample here was CD4+ T cells from peripheral blood mononuclear cells, taken in the third trimester of pregnancy. The rearranged segments are TRBV5-1 and TRBJ1-2; possibly the D gene is TRBD1, per 5 matching bases. The CDR3 has the sequence CASSETPTASYGYTF. The nucleotides read TGCGCCAGCAGTGAAACACCGACAGCCTCGTATGGCTACACCTTC.